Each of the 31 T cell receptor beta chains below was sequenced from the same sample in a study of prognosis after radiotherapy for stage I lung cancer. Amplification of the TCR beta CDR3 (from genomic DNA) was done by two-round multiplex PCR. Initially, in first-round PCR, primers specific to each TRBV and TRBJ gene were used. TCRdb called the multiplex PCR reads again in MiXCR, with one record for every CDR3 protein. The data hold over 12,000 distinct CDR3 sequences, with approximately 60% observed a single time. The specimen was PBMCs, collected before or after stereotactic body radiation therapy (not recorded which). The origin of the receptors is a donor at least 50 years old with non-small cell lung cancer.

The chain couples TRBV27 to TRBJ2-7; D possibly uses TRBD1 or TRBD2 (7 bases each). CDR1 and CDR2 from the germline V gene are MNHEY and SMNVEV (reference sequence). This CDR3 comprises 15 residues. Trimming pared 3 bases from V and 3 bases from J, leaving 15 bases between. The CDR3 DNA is TGTGCCAGCAGTTTTGGCAGGGGGGGGGGCTACGAGCAGTACTTC. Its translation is CASSFGRGGGYEQYF.

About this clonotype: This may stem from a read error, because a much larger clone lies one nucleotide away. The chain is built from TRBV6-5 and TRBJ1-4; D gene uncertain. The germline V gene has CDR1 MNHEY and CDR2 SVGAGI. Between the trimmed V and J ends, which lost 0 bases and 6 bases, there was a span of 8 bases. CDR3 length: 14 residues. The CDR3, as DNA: TGTGCCAGCAGTTACTCCTGGACGTATGAAAAACTGTTTTTT. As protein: CASSYSWTYEKLFF.

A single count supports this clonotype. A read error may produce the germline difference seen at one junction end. CDR3 in amino acids: CASSTETCYEHYF. CDR3 bases: TGTGCCAGCAGCACGGAGACATGCTACGAGCATTACTTC. The chain combines TRBV7-2 with TRBJ2-7; no firm D call. The length of the CDR3 is 13 residues. The germline V gene encodes CDR1 SGHTA and CDR2 FQGNSA.

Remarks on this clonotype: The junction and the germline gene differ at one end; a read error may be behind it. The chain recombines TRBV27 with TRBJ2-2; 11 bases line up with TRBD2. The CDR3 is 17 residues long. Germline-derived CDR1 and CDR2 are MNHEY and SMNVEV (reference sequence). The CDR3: CASASVVLAGVTWELFF. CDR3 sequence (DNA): TGTGCCAGCGCGTCCGTGGTACTAGCGGGAGTCACCTGGGAGCTGTTTTTT.

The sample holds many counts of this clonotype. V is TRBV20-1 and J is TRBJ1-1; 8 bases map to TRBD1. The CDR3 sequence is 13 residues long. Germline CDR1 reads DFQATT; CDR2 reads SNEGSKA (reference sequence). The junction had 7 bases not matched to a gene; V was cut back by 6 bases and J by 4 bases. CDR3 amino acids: CSARQGRVTEAFF. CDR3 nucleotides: TGCAGTGCCAGACAGGGGAGGGTCACTGAAGCTTTCTTT.

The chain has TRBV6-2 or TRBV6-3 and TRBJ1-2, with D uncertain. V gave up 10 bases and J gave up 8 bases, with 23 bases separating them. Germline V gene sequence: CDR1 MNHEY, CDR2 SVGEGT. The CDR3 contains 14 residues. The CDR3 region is CATFRVDKGDGYTF. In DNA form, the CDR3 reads TGTGCCACCTTCCGGGTAGATAAGGGTGACGGCTACACCTTC.

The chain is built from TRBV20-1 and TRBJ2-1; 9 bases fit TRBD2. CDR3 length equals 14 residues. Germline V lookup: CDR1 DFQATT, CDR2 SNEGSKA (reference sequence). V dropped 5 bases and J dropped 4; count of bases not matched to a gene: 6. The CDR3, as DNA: TGCAGTGCTGGCTCTAGCGGGGCATACAATGAGCAGTTCTTC. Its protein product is CSAGSSGAYNEQFF.

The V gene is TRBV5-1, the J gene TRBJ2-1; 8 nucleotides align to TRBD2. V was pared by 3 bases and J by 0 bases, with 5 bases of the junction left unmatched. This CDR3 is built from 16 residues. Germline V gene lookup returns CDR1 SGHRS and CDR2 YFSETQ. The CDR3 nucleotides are TGCGCCAGCAGCTATGGCGGGAGGAGCTCCTACAATGAGCAGTTCTTC. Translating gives CASSYGGRSSYNEQFF.

CDR3 amino acids: CASSYSPPEGIYNEQFF. The CDR3 nucleotides read TGTGCCAGCAGTTACTCACCACCGGAGGGGATCTACAATGAGCAGTTCTTC. This chain connects TRBV6-9 to TRBJ2-1; possibly TRBD2 for D (6 bases). CDR1 is MNHGY and CDR2 is SVAAGI in the germline V gene. Between the trimmed V and J ends, which lost 3 bases and 3 bases, there was a span of 18 bases. The CDR3 is 17 residues long.

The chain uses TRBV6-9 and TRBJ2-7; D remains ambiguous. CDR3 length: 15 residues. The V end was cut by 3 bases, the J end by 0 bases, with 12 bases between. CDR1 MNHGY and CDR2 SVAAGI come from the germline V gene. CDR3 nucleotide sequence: TGTGCCAGCAGTTACAATTTCCCAAGCTCCTACGAGCAGTACTTC. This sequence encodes CASSYNFPSSYEQYF.

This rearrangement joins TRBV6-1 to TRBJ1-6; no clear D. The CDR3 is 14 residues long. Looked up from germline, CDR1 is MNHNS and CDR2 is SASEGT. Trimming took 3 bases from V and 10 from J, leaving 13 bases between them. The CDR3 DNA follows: TGTGCCAGCAGTGATATTCGGAGAGAGTCACCCCTCCACTTT. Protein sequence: CASSDIRRESPLHF.

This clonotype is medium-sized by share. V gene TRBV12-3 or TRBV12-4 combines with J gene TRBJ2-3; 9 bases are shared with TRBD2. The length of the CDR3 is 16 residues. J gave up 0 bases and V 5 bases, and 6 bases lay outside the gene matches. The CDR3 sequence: CASSPGLAESTDTQYF. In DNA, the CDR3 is TGTGCCAGCAGTCCGGGACTAGCAGAGAGCACAGATACGCAGTATTTT.

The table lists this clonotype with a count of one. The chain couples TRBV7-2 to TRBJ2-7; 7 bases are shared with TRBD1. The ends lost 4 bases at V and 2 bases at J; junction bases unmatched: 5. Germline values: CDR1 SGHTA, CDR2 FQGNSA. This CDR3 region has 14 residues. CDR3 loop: CASSYSTGTYEQYF. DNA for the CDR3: TGTGCCAGCAGCTACTCGACAGGGACCTACGAGCAGTACTTC.

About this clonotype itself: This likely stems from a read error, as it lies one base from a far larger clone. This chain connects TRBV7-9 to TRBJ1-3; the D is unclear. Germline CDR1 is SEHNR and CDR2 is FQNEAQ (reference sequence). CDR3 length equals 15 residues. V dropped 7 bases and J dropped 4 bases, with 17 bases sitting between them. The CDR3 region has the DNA TGTGCCAGCATCGAGGCCCTCCTCTCGGGAAACACCATATATTTT. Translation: CASIEALLSGNTIYF.

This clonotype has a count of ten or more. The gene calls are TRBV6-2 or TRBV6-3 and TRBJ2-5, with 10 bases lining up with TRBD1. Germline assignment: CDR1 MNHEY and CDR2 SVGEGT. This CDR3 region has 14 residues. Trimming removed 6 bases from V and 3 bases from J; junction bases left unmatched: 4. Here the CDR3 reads CASRAGTGEETQYF. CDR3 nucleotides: TGTGCCAGCAGAGCCGGGACAGGGGAAGAGACCCAGTACTTC.

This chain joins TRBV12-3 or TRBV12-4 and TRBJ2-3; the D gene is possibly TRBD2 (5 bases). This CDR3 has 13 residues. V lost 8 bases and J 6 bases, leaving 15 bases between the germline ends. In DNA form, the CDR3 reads TGTGCCAGCCGGGGAGTAGCAGTCGATACGCAGTATTTT. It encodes CASRGVAVDTQYF.

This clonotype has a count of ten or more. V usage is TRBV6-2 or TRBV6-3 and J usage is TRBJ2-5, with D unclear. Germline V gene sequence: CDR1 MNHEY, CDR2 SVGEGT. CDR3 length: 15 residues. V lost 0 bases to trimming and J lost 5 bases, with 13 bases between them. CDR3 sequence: CASSYSRVAFETQYF. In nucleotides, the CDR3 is TGTGCCAGCAGTTACTCGAGAGTCGCTTTTGAGACCCAGTACTTC.

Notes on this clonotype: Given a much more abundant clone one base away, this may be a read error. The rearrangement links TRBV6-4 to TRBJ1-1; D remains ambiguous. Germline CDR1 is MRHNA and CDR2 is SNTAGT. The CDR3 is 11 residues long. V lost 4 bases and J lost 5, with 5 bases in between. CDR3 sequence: CASSVGTEAFF. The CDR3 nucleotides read TGTGCCAGCAGTGTAGGGACTGAAGCTTTCTTT.

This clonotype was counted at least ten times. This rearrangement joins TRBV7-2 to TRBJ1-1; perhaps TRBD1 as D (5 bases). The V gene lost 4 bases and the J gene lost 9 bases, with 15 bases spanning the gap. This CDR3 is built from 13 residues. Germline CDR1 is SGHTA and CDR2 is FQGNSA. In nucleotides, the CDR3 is TGTGCCAGCAGCTCCCGGGACGCCAGGAAAGCTTTCTTT. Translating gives CASSSRDARKAFF.

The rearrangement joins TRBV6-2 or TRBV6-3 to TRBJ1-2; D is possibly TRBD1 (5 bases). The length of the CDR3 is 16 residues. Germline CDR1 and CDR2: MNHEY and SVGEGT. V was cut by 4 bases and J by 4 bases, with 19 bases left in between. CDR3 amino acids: CASSLTSGREPYGYTF. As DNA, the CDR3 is TGTGCCAGCAGTTTAACCTCAGGGCGAGAGCCCTATGGCTACACCTTC.

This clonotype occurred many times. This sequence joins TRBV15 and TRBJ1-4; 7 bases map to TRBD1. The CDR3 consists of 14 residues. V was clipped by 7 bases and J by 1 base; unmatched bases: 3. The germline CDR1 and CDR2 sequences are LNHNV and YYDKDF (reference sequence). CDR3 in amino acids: CATTRGETNEKLFF. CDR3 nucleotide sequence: TGTGCCACCACCAGGGGGGAAACTAATGAAAAACTGTTTTTT. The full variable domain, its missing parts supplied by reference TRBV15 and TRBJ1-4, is DAMVIQNPRYQVTQFGKPVTLSCSQTLNHNVMYWYQQKSSQAPKLLFHYYDKDFNNEADTPDNFQSRRPNTSFCFLDIRSPGLGDTAMYLCATTRGETNEKLFFGSGTQLSVL.

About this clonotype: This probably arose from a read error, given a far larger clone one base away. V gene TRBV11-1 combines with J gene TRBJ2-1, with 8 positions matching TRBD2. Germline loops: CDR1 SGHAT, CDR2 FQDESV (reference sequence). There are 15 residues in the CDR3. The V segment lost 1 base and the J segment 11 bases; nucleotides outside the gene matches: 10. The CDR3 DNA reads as TGTGCCAGCAGCTTAGGACTAGCGTGGTTGAGTAAGCAGTTCTTC. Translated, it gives CASSLGLAWLSKQFF.

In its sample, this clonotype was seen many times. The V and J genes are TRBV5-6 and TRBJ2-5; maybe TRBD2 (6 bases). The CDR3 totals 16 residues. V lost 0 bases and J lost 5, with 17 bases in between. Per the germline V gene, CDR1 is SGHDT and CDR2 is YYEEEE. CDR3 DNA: TGTGCCAGCAGCTTGGATGCGGGACCTTCCCCCGAGACCCAGTACTTC. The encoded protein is CASSLDAGPSPETQYF.

CDR3 in DNA: TGTGCCAGCAGTTACTTGAACAGGGTCGAGCAGTACTTC. Amino acids: CASSYLNRVEQYF. The chain links TRBV6-5 to TRBJ2-7, with D perhaps TRBD1 (6 bases). The CDR3 loop spans 13 amino acids. Germline values: CDR1 MNHEY, CDR2 SVGAGI. V shed 1 base and J shed 6 bases, with 10 bases lying between them.

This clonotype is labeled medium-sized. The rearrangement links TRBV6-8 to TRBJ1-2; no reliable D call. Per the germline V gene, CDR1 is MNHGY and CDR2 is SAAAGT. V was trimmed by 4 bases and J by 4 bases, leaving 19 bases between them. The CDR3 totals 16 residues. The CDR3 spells CASSLTSRRAPYGYTF. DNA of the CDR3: TGTGCCAGCAGTTTAACCTCAAGGCGAGCGCCCTATGGCTACACCTTC.

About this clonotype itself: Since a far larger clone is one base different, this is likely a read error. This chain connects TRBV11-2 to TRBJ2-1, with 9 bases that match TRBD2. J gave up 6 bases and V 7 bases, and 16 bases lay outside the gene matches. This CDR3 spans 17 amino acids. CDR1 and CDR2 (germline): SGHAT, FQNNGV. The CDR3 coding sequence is TGTGCCAGCATCTTTCGAGCGGGAGGACCGAAAGGCAATGAGCAGTTCTTC. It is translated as CASIFRAGGPKGNEQFF.

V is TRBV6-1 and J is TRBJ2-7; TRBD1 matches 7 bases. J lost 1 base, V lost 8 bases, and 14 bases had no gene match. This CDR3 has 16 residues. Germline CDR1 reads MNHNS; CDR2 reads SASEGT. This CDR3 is CASASLEGRGSYEQYF. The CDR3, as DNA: TGTGCCAGCGCTAGCCTAGAGGGCAGGGGGTCCTACGAGCAGTACTTC.

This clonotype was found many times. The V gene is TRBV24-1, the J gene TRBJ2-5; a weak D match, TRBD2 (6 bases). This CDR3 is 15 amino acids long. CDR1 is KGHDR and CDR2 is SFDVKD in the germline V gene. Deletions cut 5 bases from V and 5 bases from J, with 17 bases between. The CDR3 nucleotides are TGTGCCACCAGTGGGTTTATTCGTGGGAGGGAGACCCAGTACTTC. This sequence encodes CATSGFIRGRETQYF.

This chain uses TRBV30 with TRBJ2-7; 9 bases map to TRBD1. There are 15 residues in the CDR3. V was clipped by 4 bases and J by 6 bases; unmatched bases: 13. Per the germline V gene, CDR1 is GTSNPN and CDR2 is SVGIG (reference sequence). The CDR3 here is CAWKDTGTGLAEQYF. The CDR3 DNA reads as TGTGCCTGGAAAGACACCGGGACAGGGCTTGCCGAGCAGTACTTC.

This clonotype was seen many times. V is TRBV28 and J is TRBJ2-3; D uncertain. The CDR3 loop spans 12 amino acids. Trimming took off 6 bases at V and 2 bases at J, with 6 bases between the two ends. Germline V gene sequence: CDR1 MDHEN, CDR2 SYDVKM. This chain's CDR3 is CASSYLTDTQYF. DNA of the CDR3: TGTGCCAGCAGCTACCTCACAGATACGCAGTATTTT.

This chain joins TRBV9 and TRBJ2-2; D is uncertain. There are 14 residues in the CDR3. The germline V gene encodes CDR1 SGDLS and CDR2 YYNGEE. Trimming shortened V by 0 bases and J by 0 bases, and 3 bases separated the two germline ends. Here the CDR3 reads CASSVGANTGELFF. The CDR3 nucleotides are TGTGCCAGCAGCGTAGGTGCGAACACCGGGGAGCTGTTTTTT.